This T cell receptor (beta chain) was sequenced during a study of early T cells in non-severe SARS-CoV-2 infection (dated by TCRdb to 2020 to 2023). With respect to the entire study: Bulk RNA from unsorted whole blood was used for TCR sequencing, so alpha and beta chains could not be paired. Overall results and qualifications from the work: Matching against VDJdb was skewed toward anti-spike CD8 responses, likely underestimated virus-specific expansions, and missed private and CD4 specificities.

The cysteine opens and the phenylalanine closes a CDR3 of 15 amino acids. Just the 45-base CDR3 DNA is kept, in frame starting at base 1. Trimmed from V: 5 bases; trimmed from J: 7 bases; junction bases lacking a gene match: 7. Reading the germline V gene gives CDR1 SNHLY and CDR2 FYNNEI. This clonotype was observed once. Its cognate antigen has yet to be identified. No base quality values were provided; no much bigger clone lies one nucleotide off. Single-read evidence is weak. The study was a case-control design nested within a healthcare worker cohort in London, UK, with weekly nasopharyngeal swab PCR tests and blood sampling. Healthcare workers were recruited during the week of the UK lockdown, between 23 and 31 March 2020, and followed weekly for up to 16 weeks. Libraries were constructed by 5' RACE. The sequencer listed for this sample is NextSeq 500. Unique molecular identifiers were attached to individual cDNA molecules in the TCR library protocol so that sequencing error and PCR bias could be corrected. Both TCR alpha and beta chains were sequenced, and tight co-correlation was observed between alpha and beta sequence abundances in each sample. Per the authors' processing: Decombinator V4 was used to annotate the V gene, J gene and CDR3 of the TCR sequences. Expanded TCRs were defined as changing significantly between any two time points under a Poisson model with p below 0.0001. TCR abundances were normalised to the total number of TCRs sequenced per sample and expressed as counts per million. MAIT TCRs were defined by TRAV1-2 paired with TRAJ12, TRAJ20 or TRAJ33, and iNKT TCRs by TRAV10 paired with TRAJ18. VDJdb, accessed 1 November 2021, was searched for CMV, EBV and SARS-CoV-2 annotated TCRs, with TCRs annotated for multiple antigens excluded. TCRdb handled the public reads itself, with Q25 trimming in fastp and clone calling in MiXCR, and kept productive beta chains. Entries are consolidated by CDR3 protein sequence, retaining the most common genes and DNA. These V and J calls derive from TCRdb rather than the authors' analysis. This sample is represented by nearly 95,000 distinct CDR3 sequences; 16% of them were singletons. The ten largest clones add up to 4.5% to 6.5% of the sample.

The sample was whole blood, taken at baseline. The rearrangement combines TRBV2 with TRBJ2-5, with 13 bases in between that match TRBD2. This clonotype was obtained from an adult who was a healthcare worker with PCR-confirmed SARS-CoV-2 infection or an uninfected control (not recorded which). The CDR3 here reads CASSQLAGGPVTQYF. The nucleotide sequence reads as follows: TGTGCCAGCAGTCAACTAGCGGGAGGGCCGGTGACCCAGTACTTC.